This T cell receptor (beta chain) is from a study of blood T cell repertoires in COVID-19. J was trimmed by 5 bases and V by 0 bases; bases with no gene match: 6. Germline lookup yields CDR1 MNHEY and CDR2 SMNVEV (reference sequence). The CDR3 spans 16 residues. Sequenced by immunoSEQ multiplex PCR; TCRdb stores in-frame clones only, minus some. The sample gives over 150,000 clones, 70% to 85% of which show up once; roughly 3.2% is in the top ten. This clone appeared a single time. The chain couples TRBV27 to TRBJ2-1; 8 nucleotides align to TRBD2. Sequencing was carried out using PBMCs or T cells enriched from blood (not recorded which). This TCR came from a woman aged 25 to 45 who had recovered from COVID-19. Written as DNA, the CDR3 is TGTGCCAGCAGTTTATCGGTAGCGGGGACCCACAATGAGCAGTTCTTC. Translation: CASSLSVAGTHNEQFF.